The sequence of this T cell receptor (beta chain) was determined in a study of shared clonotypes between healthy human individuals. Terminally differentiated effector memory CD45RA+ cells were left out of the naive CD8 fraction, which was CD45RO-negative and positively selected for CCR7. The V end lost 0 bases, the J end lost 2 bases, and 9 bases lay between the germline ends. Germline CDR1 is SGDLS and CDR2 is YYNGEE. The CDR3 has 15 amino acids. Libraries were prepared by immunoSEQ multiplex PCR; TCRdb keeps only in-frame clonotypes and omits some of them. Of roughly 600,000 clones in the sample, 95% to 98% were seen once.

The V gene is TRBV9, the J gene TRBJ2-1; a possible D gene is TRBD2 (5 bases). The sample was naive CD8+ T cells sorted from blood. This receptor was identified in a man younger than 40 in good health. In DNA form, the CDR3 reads TGTGCCAGCAGCGTAGTGGCTAGCCCCTACAATGAGCAGTTCTTC. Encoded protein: CASSVVASPYNEQFF.